This T cell receptor beta chain was retrieved from a study of T cells in Graves' hyperthyroidism and ophthalmopathy. This clonotype was counted a few times. RNA transcripts were the template for amplifying TCR beta CDR3 regions. In the first-round RT-PCR of the TCR CDR3, the HTBI primer set was used. Each CDR3 protein is one row after TCRdb ran MiXCR on the multiplex PCR reads. The sample comprises about 520,000 distinct CDR3 sequences, less than 25% of which are singletons, and less than 30% rests with the top ten. Trimming cost V 3 bases and J 6 bases; bases outside gene matches: 10. The CDR3 has 16 amino acids. Germline CDR1 and CDR2: SNHLY and FYNNEI.

V usage is TRBV2 and J usage is TRBJ2-4, with TRBD1 matching 8 bases. The source material was blood. This TCR was sampled from a man aged 18 to 30 with Graves' hyperthyroidism. The CDR3 nucleotides are TGTGCCAGCAGTGAGGGGACAGGACAGATAATAAACATTCAGTACTTC. As protein: CASSEGTGQIINIQYF.